The entry below gives a single T cell receptor (beta chain) sequence along with its context. Its antigen is unidentified. Total RNA, at least 5 micrograms per sample, was extracted from PBMCs. This entry belongs to a study of blood T cells in healthy people across ages. General study points: The unsorted PBMCs prevented any conclusive comparison of naive versus antigen-experienced cells. Naive CD4+ cell counts and diversity both ran higher in long-lived than in aged donors. Correlation between TCR beta diversity and naive T cell percentage was strong.

In germline, CDR1 is MGHRA, CDR2 YSYEKL. Between the trimmed V and J ends, which lost 1 base and 6 bases, there was a span of 12 bases. The CDR3 consists of 14 residues. Combining a sample-barcoded 5' primer with a J-beta primer mix, a second PCR ran for about 7 to 12 cycles. TCRdb re-called the 5' RACE reads with MiXCR, one entry per CDR3 protein. The data show 1.5 million to 2 million distinct CDR3 sequences, about 35% seen once. The receptor was derived from a woman in her twenties or thirties in good health. Sequences were obtained from blood. The rearrangement joins TRBV4-1 to TRBJ1-2; D perhaps matches TRBD1 (6 bases). For the CDR3, the DNA is TGCGCCAGCAGCCAAGTATCAGGGGTAGATGGCTACACCTTC. Its translation: CASSQVSGVDGYTF.